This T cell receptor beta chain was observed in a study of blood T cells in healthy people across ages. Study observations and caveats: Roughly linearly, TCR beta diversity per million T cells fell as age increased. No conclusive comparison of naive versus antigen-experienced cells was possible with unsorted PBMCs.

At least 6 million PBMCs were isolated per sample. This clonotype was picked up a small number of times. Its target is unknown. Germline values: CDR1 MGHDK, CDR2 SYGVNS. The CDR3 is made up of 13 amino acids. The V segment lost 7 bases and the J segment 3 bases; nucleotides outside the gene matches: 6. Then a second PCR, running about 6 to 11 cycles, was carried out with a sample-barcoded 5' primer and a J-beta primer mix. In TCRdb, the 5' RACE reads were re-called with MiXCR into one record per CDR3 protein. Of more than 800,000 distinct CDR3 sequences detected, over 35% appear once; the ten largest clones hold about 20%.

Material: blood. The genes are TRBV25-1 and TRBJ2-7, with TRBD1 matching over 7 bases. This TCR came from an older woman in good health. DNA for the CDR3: TGTGCCAGCACCAGGGACAGCGTCTACGAGCAGTACTTC. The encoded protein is CASTRDSVYEQYF.